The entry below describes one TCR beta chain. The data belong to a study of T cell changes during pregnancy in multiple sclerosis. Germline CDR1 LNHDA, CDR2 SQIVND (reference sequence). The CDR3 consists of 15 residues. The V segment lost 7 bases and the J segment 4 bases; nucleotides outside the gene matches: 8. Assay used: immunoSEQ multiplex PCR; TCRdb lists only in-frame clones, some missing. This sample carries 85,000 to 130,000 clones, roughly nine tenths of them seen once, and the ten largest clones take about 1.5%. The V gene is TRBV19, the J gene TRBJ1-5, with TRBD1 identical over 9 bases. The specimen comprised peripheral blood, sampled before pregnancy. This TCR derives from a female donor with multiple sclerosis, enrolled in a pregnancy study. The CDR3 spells CASTKTGQGNQPQHF. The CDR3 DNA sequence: TGTGCCAGTACTAAAACTGGACAGGGGAATCAGCCCCAGCATTTT.